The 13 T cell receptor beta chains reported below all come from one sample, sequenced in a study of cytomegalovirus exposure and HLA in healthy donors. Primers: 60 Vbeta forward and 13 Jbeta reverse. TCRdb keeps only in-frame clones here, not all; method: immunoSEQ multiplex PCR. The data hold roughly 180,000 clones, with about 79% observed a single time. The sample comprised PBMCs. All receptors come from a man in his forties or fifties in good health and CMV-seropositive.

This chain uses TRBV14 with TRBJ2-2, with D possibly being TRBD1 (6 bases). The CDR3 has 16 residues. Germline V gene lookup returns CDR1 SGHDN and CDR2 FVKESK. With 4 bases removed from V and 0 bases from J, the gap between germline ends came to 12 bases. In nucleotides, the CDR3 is TGTGCCAGCAGCCGCCGGACAGCCTCGAACACCGGGGAGCTGTTTTTT. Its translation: CASSRRTASNTGELFF.

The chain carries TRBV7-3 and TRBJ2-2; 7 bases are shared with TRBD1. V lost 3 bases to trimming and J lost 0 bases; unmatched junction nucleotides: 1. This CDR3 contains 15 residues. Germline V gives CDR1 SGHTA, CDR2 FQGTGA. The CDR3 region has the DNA TGTGCCAGCAGCTTTGGGACAGCGAACACCGGGGAGCTGTTTTTT. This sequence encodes CASSFGTANTGELFF.

This CDR3 reads CASSSQRVAGNTIYF. DNA for the CDR3: TGTGCCAGCAGCTCCCAGAGGGTTGCGGGAAACACCATATATTTT. The chain joins TRBV7-2 to TRBJ1-3, with D uncertain. Germline V gene sequence: CDR1 SGHTA, CDR2 FQGNSA. The CDR3 is 15 residues long. Trimming stripped 4 bases from V and 4 bases from J, with 14 bases between.

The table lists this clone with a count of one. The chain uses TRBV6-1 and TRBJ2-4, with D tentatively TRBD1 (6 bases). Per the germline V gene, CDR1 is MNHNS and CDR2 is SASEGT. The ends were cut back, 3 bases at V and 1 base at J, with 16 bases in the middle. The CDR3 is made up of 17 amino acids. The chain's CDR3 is CASSDAQGIGAKNIQYF. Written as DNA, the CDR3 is TGTGCCAGCAGTGACGCACAGGGAATAGGCGCCAAAAACATTCAGTACTTC.

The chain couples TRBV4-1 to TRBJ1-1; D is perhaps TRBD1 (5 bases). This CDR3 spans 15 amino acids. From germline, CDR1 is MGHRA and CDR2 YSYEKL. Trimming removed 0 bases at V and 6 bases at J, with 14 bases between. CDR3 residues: CASSQDQGTSAEAFF. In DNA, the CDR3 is TGCGCCAGCAGCCAAGATCAGGGAACGAGCGCTGAAGCTTTCTTT.

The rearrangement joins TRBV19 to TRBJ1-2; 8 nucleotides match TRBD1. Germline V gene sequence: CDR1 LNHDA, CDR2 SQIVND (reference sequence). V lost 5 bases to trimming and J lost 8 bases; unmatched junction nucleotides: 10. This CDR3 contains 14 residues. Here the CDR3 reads CASSLQTGGGGYTF. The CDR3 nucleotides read TGTGCCAGTAGTTTACAAACAGGGGGAGGAGGCTACACCTTC.

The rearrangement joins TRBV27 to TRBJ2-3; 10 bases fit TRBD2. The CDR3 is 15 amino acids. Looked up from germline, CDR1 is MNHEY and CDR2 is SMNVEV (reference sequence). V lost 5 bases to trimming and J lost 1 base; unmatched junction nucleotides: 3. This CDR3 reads CASSSGLAGTDTQYF. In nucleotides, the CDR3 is TGTGCCAGCAGTAGCGGACTAGCGGGCACAGATACGCAGTATTTT.

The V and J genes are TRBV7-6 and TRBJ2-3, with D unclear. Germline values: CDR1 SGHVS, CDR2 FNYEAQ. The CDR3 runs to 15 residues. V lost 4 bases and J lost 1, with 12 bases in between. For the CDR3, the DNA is TGTGCCAGCAGCTCACGGGTCGATCGCACAGATACGCAGTATTTT. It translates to CASSSRVDRTDTQYF.

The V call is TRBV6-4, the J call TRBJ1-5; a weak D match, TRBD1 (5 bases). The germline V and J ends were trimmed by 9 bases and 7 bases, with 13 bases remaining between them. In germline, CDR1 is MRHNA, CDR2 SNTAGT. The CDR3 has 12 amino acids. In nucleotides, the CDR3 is TGTGCCAGGGACGGGGGAAGACAGCCCCAGCATTTT. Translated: CARDGGRQPQHF.

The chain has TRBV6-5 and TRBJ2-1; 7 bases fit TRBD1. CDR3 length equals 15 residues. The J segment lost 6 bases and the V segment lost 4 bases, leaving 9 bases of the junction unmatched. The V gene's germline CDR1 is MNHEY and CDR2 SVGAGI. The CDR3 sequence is CASSFSDRLVNEQFF. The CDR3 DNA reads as TGTGCCAGCAGTTTCTCGGACAGGCTTGTCAATGAGCAGTTCTTC.

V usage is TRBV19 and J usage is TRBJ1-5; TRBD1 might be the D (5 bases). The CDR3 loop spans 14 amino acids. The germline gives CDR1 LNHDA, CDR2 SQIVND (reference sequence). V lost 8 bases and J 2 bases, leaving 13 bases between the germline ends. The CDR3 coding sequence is TGTGCCAGTGGGAGGGACCAGGGCAATCAGCCCCAGCATTTT. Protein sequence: CASGRDQGNQPQHF.

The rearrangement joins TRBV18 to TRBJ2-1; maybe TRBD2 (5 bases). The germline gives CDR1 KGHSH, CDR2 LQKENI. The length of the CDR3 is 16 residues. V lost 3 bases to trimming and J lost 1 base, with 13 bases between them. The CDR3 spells CASSPAGLTSYNEQFF. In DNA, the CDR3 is TGTGCCAGCTCACCTGCCGGACTGACGTCCTACAATGAGCAGTTCTTC. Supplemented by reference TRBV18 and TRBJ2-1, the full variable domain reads NAGVMQNPRHLVRRRGQEARLRCSPMKGHSHVYWYRQLPEEGLKFMVYLQKENIIDESGMPKERFSAEFPKEGPSILRIQQVVRGDSAAYFCASSPAGLTSYNEQFFGPGTRLTVL.

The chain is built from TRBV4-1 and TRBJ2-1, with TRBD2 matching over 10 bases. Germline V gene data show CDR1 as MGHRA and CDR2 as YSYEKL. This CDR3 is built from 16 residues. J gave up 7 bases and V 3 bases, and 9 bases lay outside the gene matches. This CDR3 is CASSHPGLATVNEQFF. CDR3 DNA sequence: TGCGCCAGCAGCCACCCGGGACTAGCGACGGTAAATGAGCAGTTCTTC.